The 11 T cell receptor beta chains presented below share a single source sample, sequenced in a study of T cell repertoires in aging, cancer and after chemotherapy. Multiplex touch-down PCR with TRB-A/B primers amplified rearranged V-D-J TRB sequences. MiXCR, run by TCRdb on the multiplex PCR reads, gives a single entry per CDR3 protein. The table lists 4,900 or so distinct CDR3 sequences, over 35% of them singletons. Peripheral blood genomic DNA, not sorted cells or RNA, was the template. Sequenced input: blood. The receptors stem from a human donor with a blood cancer.

This clonotype was picked up a small number of times. V and J are TRBV12-3 or TRBV12-4 and TRBJ1-6; D gene ambiguous. This CDR3 is 13 amino acids long. V dropped 7 bases and J dropped 7 bases, with 11 bases sitting between them. The CDR3 bases are TGTGCCAGCAACCGCAACACCAATTCACCCCTCCACTTT. Translating it yields CASNRNTNSPLHF.

This chain joins TRBV10-3 and TRBJ2-5, with a weak D call TRBD2 (6 bases). Germline lookup yields CDR1 ENHRY and CDR2 SYGVKD. The CDR3 has 15 residues. The V end was cut by 0 bases, the J end by 1 base, with 9 bases between. The DNA of the CDR3 is TGTGCCATCAGTGAGTCTGGAGGGATCCAAGAGACCCAGTACTTC. This codes for CAISESGGIQETQYF.

The chain employs TRBV18 and TRBJ1-6; D call uncertain. CDR3 length equals 15 residues. Trimming removed 3 bases from V and 11 bases from J, with 17 bases in between. Germline lookup yields CDR1 KGHSH and CDR2 LQKENI. CDR3 residues: CASSPNGLSWTPLHF. In DNA, the CDR3 is TGTGCCAGCTCACCCAACGGGCTATCATGGACACCCCTCCACTTT. The full variable domain, its missing parts supplied by reference TRBV18 and TRBJ1-6, is NAGVMQNPRHLVRRRGQEARLRCSPMKGHSHVYWYRQLPEEGLKFMVYLQKENIIDESGMPKERFSAEFPKEGPSILRIQQVVRGDSAAYFCASSPNGLSWTPLHFGNGTRLTVT.

This clonotype was found a few times. The CDR3 DNA follows: TGTGCCAGCAGTTCCCGGACAGAACCTTACGTCGAGCAGTACTTC. Translating it yields CASSSRTEPYVEQYF. The chain employs TRBV27 and TRBJ2-7; TRBD1 might be the D (6 bases). The CDR3 consists of 15 residues. CDR1 and CDR2 (germline): MNHEY, SMNVEV (reference sequence). V was clipped by 4 bases and J by 6 bases, with 19 bases between them.

CDR3 nucleotides: TGTGCCAGCAGTCGGACAGCAACTAATGAAAAACTGTTTTTT. It codes for CASSRTATNEKLFF. The chain combines TRBV27 with TRBJ1-4, with D perhaps matching TRBD1 (6 bases). V dropped 5 bases and J dropped 0 bases, with 7 bases sitting between them. Germline CDR1 is MNHEY and CDR2 is SMNVEV (reference sequence). CDR3 size: 14 residues.

In the case of this clonotype: Possible read error: a much larger clone is one base away. The V call is TRBV29-1, the J call TRBJ2-6; a possible D gene is TRBD1 (6 bases). Per germline, CDR1 SQVTM and CDR2 ANQGSEA. The CDR3 length is 13 residues. The CDR3 sequence: CSVEGSGVNVLTF. The CDR3 DNA sequence: TGCAGCGTTGAGGGGTCAGGGGTCAACGTCCTGACTTTC.

This clonotype showed up just a few times. The chain links TRBV30 to TRBJ1-5, with 9 bases aligning to TRBD1. The J segment lost 5 bases and the V segment lost 5 bases, leaving 7 bases of the junction unmatched. The CDR3 loop spans 14 amino acids. Germline-derived CDR1 and CDR2 are GTSNPN and SVGIG (reference sequence). The CDR3 protein is CAWAGTGNHQPQHF. The CDR3 DNA follows: TGTGCCTGGGCCGGGACAGGGAACCATCAGCCCCAGCATTTT.

V gene TRBV29-1 combines with J gene TRBJ2-5; D might be TRBD2 (6 bases). This CDR3 comprises 15 residues. Trimming took 7 bases from V and 5 from J, leaving 23 bases between them. Germline CDR1 SQVTM, CDR2 ANQGSEA. The CDR3 coding sequence is TGCAGCGCAGCCCCCGTCGGCGGGATAGGCGAGACCCAGTACTTC. Amino acid sequence: CSAAPVGGIGETQYF.

The rearrangement joins TRBV9 to TRBJ2-2, with D perhaps matching TRBD2 (6 bases). CDR1 and CDR2 from the germline V gene are SGDLS and YYNGEE. V was pared by 4 bases and J by 3 bases, with 16 bases between. The CDR3 contains 16 residues. CDR3 nucleotides: TGTGCCAGCAGCCCTAGTCGGGGGTCTTACACCGGGGAGCTGTTTTTT. It translates to CASSPSRGSYTGELFF.

The CDR3 here is CASSLDRATGEQFF. The CDR3 DNA reads as TGTGCCAGTAGCCTGGACAGGGCCACGGGTGAGCAGTTCTTC. The rearrangement uses TRBV19 and TRBJ2-1, with TRBD1 matching 8 bases. The CDR3 loop spans 14 amino acids. J was trimmed by 9 bases and V by 6 bases; bases with no gene match: 10. Germline V CDR1 and CDR2: LNHDA, SQIVND (reference sequence).

The J gene is TRBJ2-5, the V gene TRBV6-2 or TRBV6-3; D gene uncertain. Germline loops: CDR1 MNHEY, CDR2 SVGEGT. V lost 1 base, J lost 5 bases, and 2 bases lay in between. The CDR3 is made up of 11 amino acids. The CDR3 here is CASSYFETQYF. DNA for the CDR3: TGTGCCAGCAGTTACTTTGAGACCCAGTACTTC.